These 20 T cell receptor beta chains were all obtained from the same sample, sequenced in a study of T cell responses to AZD1222 COVID-19 vaccine. The data were produced by immunoSEQ multiplex PCR, yet TCRdb's version contains in-frame clones alone and is incomplete. The sample lists about 94,000 clones, around nine tenths occurring once. The material was peripheral blood, obtained on day 0 of AZD1222 vaccination. The receptor source for this set is an adult in good health.

Of note for this clone: Relative to the germline gene, one junction end is altered; a read error may explain this. Within the sample, other DNA sequences also encode this same CDR3. The chain employs TRBV29-1 and TRBJ1-1, with D perhaps TRBD1 (6 bases). Germline CDR1 reads SQVTM; CDR2 reads ANQGSEA. CDR3 size: 13 residues. CDR3 residues: CSVARDMNTEAFF. The CDR3 DNA sequence: TGCAGCGTTGCTAGGGACATGAATACTGAAGCTTTCTTT. The full variable domain, its missing parts supplied by reference TRBV29-1 and TRBJ1-1, is SAVISQKPSRDICQRGTSLTIQCQVDSQVTMMFWYRQQPGQSLTLIATANQGSEATYESGFVIDKFPISRPNLTFSTLTVSNMSPEDSSIYLCSVARDMNTEAFFGQGTRLTVV.

CDR3 nucleotides: TGTGCCAGCAGTTTTCGCAGTTCGGTCTATGGCTACACCTTC. Protein product: CASSFRSSVYGYTF. The chain links TRBV27 to TRBJ1-2, with unresolved D. V lost 3 bases and J lost 4, with 12 bases in between. The CDR3 consists of 14 residues. Per the germline V gene, CDR1 is MNHEY and CDR2 is SMNVEV (reference sequence).

The J gene is TRBJ1-2, the V gene TRBV28; D uncertain. Trimming took off 4 bases at V and 2 bases at J, with 11 bases between the two ends. The CDR3 has 14 residues. Germline V gene sequence: CDR1 MDHEN, CDR2 SYDVKM. In nucleotides, the CDR3 is TGTGCCAGCAGTTACCGCTCCGGGAACTATGGCTACACCTTC. Translated: CASSYRSGNYGYTF.

In its sample, this clone was seen once. The chain employs TRBV4-1 and TRBJ1-2; 7 nucleotides line up with TRBD1. V was clipped by 2 bases and J by 3 bases; unmatched bases: 6. This CDR3 contains 15 residues. Germline V lookup: CDR1 MGHRA, CDR2 YSYEKL. The CDR3 spells CASSQNTGTDYGYTF. The CDR3 region has the DNA TGCGCCAGCAGCCAAAATACCGGGACAGACTATGGCTACACCTTC.

This chain connects TRBV6-1 to TRBJ1-4; D is unclear. In germline, CDR1 is MNHNS, CDR2 SASEGT. Trimming took off 1 base at V and 12 bases at J, with 12 bases between the two ends. This CDR3 region has 13 residues. DNA of the CDR3: TGTGCCAGCAGTGAAGTTAGGGTTGGGGAACTGTTTTTT. Translated, it gives CASSEVRVGELFF.

The rearrangement links TRBV5-4 to TRBJ2-1; D not resolved. The V end lost 4 bases, the J end lost 3 bases, and 17 bases lay between the germline ends. Per germline, CDR1 SGHNT and CDR2 YYREEE (reference sequence). The CDR3 sequence is 16 residues long. Here the CDR3 reads CASSPLLGDIYNEQFF. In nucleotides, the CDR3 is TGTGCCAGCAGCCCCCTTCTGGGTGACATCTACAATGAGCAGTTCTTC.

This chain links TRBV11-2 with TRBJ2-7, with D possibly matching TRBD2 (7 bases). Germline V gene lookup returns CDR1 SGHAT and CDR2 FQNNGV. The CDR3 loop spans 15 amino acids. Deletions cut 2 bases from V and 6 bases from J, with 17 bases between. Here the CDR3 reads CASSLNRGGHLEQYF. CDR3 nucleotide sequence: TGTGCCAGCAGCTTAAATAGGGGGGGGCATCTCGAGCAGTACTTC.

The J gene is TRBJ1-2, the V gene TRBV19; tentatively, D is TRBD1 (6 bases). The V gene's germline CDR1 is LNHDA and CDR2 SQIVND (reference sequence). The CDR3 loop spans 15 amino acids. Trimming pared 3 bases from V and 4 bases from J, leaving 15 bases between. CDR3 in amino acids: CASSMGTRSIYGYTF. The CDR3, as DNA: TGTGCCAGTAGTATGGGGACAAGATCAATCTATGGCTACACCTTC. The full variable domain, with the rest looked up from reference TRBV19 and TRBJ1-2, is DGGITQSPKYLFRKEGQNVTLSCEQNLNHDAMYWYRQDPGQGLRLIYYSQIVNDFQKGDIAEGYSVSREKKESFPLTVTSAQKNPTAFYLCASSMGTRSIYGYTFGSGTRLTVV.

The rearrangement joins TRBV7-9 to TRBJ1-2, with D maybe TRBD1 (6 bases). The CDR3 extends over 13 amino acids. CDR1 and CDR2 (germline): SEHNR, FQNEAQ (reference sequence). Trimming took off 4 bases at V and 10 bases at J, with 16 bases between the two ends. The CDR3 sequence is CASSSLTGSVYTF. In nucleotides, the CDR3 is TGTGCCAGCAGCTCATTAACAGGGAGTGTCTACACCTTC.

CDR3 in amino acids: CASSERRYYGYTF. The CDR3, as DNA: TGCGCCAGCAGTGAGAGGAGGTATTATGGCTACACCTTC. The chain carries TRBV10-1 and TRBJ1-2; no firm D call. V lost 2 bases to trimming and J lost 5 bases, with 9 bases between them. Germline V gene lookup returns CDR1 WNHNN and CDR2 SYGVQD (reference sequence). This CDR3 region has 13 residues.

This chain links TRBV4-3 with TRBJ1-1; D uncertain. The V gene's germline CDR1 is LGHNA and CDR2 YSLEER. This CDR3 comprises 13 residues. V was clipped by 2 bases and J by 4 bases, with 8 bases between them. CDR3 in DNA: TGCGCCAGCAGCCAAAGCGGGTTCACTGAAGCTTTCTTT. Translation: CASSQSGFTEAFF.

The rearrangement joins TRBV2 to TRBJ2-2; no clear D. Germline CDR1 reads SNHLY; CDR2 reads FYNNEI. V was cut by 1 base and J by 3 bases, with 9 bases left in between. This CDR3 has 15 residues. CDR3: CASSEEVSYTGELFF. CDR3 sequence (DNA): TGTGCCAGCAGTGAAGAGGTCTCGTACACCGGGGAGCTGTTTTTT.

Worth noting for this clone: One end of the junction fails to match germline, which may point to a read error. The V gene is TRBV27, the J gene TRBJ1-4, with a tentative D call TRBD1 (5 bases). Germline CDR1 and CDR2: MNHEY and SMNVEV (reference sequence). The CDR3 totals 15 residues. The CDR3 protein is CASSPPDRRNEKLFF. CDR3 bases: TGTGCCAGCAGTCCACCCGACAGAAGAAATGAGAAACTGTTTTTT.

This clone was seen once. CDR3: CASSQGLTDTQYF. CDR3 nucleotides: TGTGCCAGCAGCCAGGGCCTCACAGATACGCAGTATTTT. The V call is TRBV5-4, the J call TRBJ2-3; D is perhaps TRBD1 (5 bases). The V gene lost 4 bases and the J gene lost 2 bases, with 8 bases spanning the gap. Germline V gene sequence: CDR1 SGHNT, CDR2 YYREEE (reference sequence). The CDR3 sequence is 13 residues long.

V gene TRBV19 combines with J gene TRBJ2-4, with 15 bases identical to TRBD2. This CDR3 is 17 amino acids long. J lost 4 bases, V lost 4 bases, and 5 bases had no gene match. The germline gives CDR1 LNHDA, CDR2 SQIVND (reference sequence). The DNA of the CDR3 is TGTGCCAGTAGTACTCCCGGGACTAGCGGGGGGAAAAACATTCAGTACTTC. Amino acid sequence: CASSTPGTSGGKNIQYF. The complete variable domain, with remaining parts taken from reference TRBV19 and TRBJ2-4, reads DGGITQSPKYLFRKEGQNVTLSCEQNLNHDAMYWYRQDPGQGLRLIYYSQIVNDFQKGDIAEGYSVSREKKESFPLTVTSAQKNPTAFYLCASSTPGTSGGKNIQYFGAGTRLSVL.

The rearrangement links TRBV4-1 to TRBJ2-5; TRBD1 aligns across 8 bases. V gave up 2 bases and J gave up 4 bases; unmatched junction bases: 6. This CDR3 comprises 15 residues. CDR1 is MGHRA and CDR2 is YSYEKL in the germline V gene. The CDR3 reads CASSQTGTGPETQYF. The CDR3 DNA follows: TGCGCCAGCAGCCAAACCGGGACAGGACCAGAGACCCAGTACTTC.

The CDR3 sequence: CASSEPAGVVTEAFF. CDR3 nucleotide sequence: TGTGCCAGCAGTGAACCGGCAGGGGTTGTCACTGAAGCTTTCTTT. The chain has TRBV2 and TRBJ1-1; a weak D match, TRBD1 (6 bases). Germline CDR1 reads SNHLY; CDR2 reads FYNNEI. V lost 2 bases and J 4 bases, leaving 14 bases between the germline ends. The length of the CDR3 is 15 residues.

This clone was detected once. The chain is built from TRBV10-3 and TRBJ2-3; a weak D match, TRBD2 (7 bases). Germline V gene data show CDR1 as ENHRY and CDR2 as SYGVKD. The CDR3 spans 16 residues. V dropped 1 base and J dropped 3 bases, with 14 bases sitting between them. As DNA, the CDR3 is TGTGCCATCAGTGAGTTAGGGGGGGCGCGGACAGATACGCAGTATTTT. Residues: CAISELGGARTDTQYF.

V usage is TRBV7-3 and J usage is TRBJ1-2; the match to TRBD1 covers 7 bases. Germline V CDR1 and CDR2: SGHTA, FQGTGA. With 0 bases clipped from V and 7 bases from J, the junction kept 8 bases outside the gene matches. The CDR3 sequence is 15 residues long. In nucleotides, the CDR3 is TGTGCCAGCAGCTTAACGCCGACAGGGAAGGGTGGCTACACCTTC. Its protein product is CASSLTPTGKGGYTF.

This clone was recorded once. This chain connects TRBV6-1 to TRBJ1-5; possibly TRBD1 for D (6 bases). Germline V gene sequence: CDR1 MNHNS, CDR2 SASEGT. Trimming removed 0 bases from V and 2 bases from J, with 8 bases in between. CDR3 length equals 15 residues. The CDR3 here is CASSEARGGNQPQHF. CDR3 bases: TGTGCCAGCAGTGAAGCCAGGGGAGGCAATCAGCCCCAGCATTTT.